These 10 T cell receptor beta chains originate from one sample sequenced in a study of cytomegalovirus exposure and HLA in healthy donors. It was with 60 Vbeta and 13 Jbeta primers that the PCR ran. Assay used: immunoSEQ multiplex PCR; TCRdb lists only in-frame clones, some missing. Here the sample spans approximately 160,000 clones, 64% being singletons. The sequenced sample was PBMCs. These receptors all come from a woman aged 25 to 39 in good health and CMV-seropositive.

The gene calls are TRBV7-9 and TRBJ2-3; D gene unclear. Germline CDR1 is SEHNR and CDR2 is FQNEAQ (reference sequence). This CDR3 region has 14 residues. The ends were cut back, 1 base at V and 1 base at J, with 6 bases in the middle. This CDR3 is CASSLGLRTDTQYF. The CDR3 DNA reads TGTGCCAGCAGCTTAGGACTCCGCACAGATACGCAGTATTTT.

This clone was recorded once. The rearrangement uses TRBV2 and TRBJ1-1; D ambiguous. CDR1 is SNHLY, CDR2 FYNNEI, per germline. V lost 6 bases, J lost 8 bases, and 10 bases lay in between. The length of the CDR3 is 11 residues. CDR3 DNA: TGTGCCAGCAGCACGACAAGAGAAGCTTTCTTT. This translates into CASSTTREAFF.

This clone was seen only a few times. The chain employs TRBV29-1 and TRBJ2-7; TRBD2 aligns across 8 bases. V lost 1 base and J lost 3; bases outside the gene matches: 5. This CDR3 is built from 14 residues. Germline V gives CDR1 SQVTM, CDR2 ANQGSEA. CDR3 amino acids: CSVEGLAGFYEQYF. The DNA of the CDR3 is TGCAGCGTTGAAGGGCTAGCGGGTTTCTACGAGCAGTACTTC.

The table lists this clone with a few counts. The chain employs TRBV5-6 and TRBJ2-1; TRBD1 might be the D (6 bases). CDR3 length: 14 residues. The germline CDR1 and CDR2 sequences are SGHDT and YYEEEE. V was clipped by 2 bases and J by 5 bases, with 11 bases between them. CDR3 sequence reads: CASSLGTLNNEQFF. DNA of the CDR3: TGTGCCAGCAGCTTAGGGACACTTAACAATGAGCAGTTCTTC.

The chain carries TRBV5-5 and TRBJ2-7; TRBD2 agrees at 7 bases. The V gene end was trimmed by 4 bases and the J gene end by 1 base; junction bases not matched to a gene: 8. CDR1 is SGHKS, CDR2 YYEKEE, per germline (reference sequence). The CDR3 is 15 amino acids. The CDR3 region has the DNA TGTGCCAGCAGCATTTCCCCAGCGGGGTCCTACGAGCAGTACTTC. Translated: CASSISPAGSYEQYF.

The chain couples TRBV9 to TRBJ2-1; 13 bases are a match to TRBD2. The germline V gene has CDR1 SGDLS and CDR2 YYNGEE. Trimming took 4 bases from V and 9 from J; bases not matched to a gene: 10. The CDR3 is 16 amino acids. DNA of the CDR3: TGTGCCAGCAGCCAATCCGGGACTAGCGGGGCTAGTGAGCAGTTCTTC. Its translation is CASSQSGTSGASEQFF.

The count of this clone is one. This chain connects TRBV30 to TRBJ2-7; 7 bases are shared with TRBD1. V lost 2 bases, J lost 0 bases, and 16 bases stayed unmatched. This CDR3 is 18 amino acids long. Germline-derived CDR1 and CDR2 are GTSNPN and SVGIG (reference sequence). DNA of the CDR3: TGTGCCTGGAGTCCCCGGCCCGGACAGGCGGAATACTCCTACGAGCAGTACTTC. Protein sequence: CAWSPRPGQAEYSYEQYF.

This clone was detected a few times. In DNA form, the CDR3 reads TGCGCCAGCAGCCAAGACCCCAGGACTAGTTCCGAGCAGTACTTC. It is translated as CASSQDPRTSSEQYF. V usage is TRBV4-1 and J usage is TRBJ2-7; TRBD2 matches 7 bases. CDR1 MGHRA and CDR2 YSYEKL come from the germline V gene. The CDR3 length is 15 residues. J lost 6 bases, V lost 0 bases, and 8 bases had no gene match.

The V gene is TRBV5-1, the J gene TRBJ2-3, with 8 bases identical to TRBD2. V lost 1 base to trimming and J lost 4 bases; unmatched junction nucleotides: 2. The CDR3 length is 14 residues. The germline CDR1 and CDR2 sequences are SGHRS and YFSETQ. CDR3 DNA: TGCGCCAGCAGCTTGCCGGGGGGGGCAGATACGCAGTATTTT. It is translated as CASSLPGGADTQYF.

This chain joins TRBV9 and TRBJ1-3; 7 nucleotides align to TRBD1. CDR3 size: 15 residues. V shed 3 bases, J shed 4 bases, and the junction held 7 bases outside the gene matches. The germline gives CDR1 SGDLS, CDR2 YYNGEE. Written as DNA, the CDR3 is TGTGCCAGCAGCGAGAGGACAGGACCGGGAAACACCATATATTTT. The encoded protein is CASSERTGPGNTIYF.